This T cell receptor beta chain was profiled in a study of blood T cell repertoires in COVID-19 (dated by TCRdb to 2020 to 2021). Notes on the research overall: Collaborator samples came from the United States, Italy and Spain and covered acute and convalescent phases of COVID-19. The material from the prospective study consisted of cDNA or gDNA derived from T cells, B-cell-depleted T cells, or PBMCs. Where available, HLA class I and class II types were taken from metadata supplied by the sample provider and were not determined by assay-based typing. Sample metadata almost always included a de-identified subject ID, COVID-19 status, age in years and sex. Samples were obtained from the ongoing ImmuneRACE study (first 160 participants) and from 1,254 subjects provided by 6 global collaborators. The repertoires were released in a freely available public database intended as a resource for research on the immune response to SARS-CoV-2. Deeply sampled blood TCRbeta repertoires from subjects exposed to, actively infected with, or recovered from COVID-19 were included in the dataset. General findings and caveats noted by the study authors: The quantity of clinical and demographic metadata differed by source and by participant and was supplied without curation.

There are 11 amino acids in the CDR3, from cysteine to phenylalanine inclusive. The CDR3 DNA has 33 bases and is translated from base 1. V loses 7 bases of germline sequence and J loses 7 bases, and the interval between the two ends is 10 bases. On this clone: Its antigen is still unknown. No qualities accompany the bases; no much larger clone lies one base away.

Collaborating institutions collected whole blood in K2EDTA tubes following their own protocols. For TCRbeta analysis, collaborators shipped samples in one of three forms: frozen whole blood, isolated PBMCs, or DNA extracted from either of those sample types. The immunoSEQ Assay, a bias-controlled multiplex PCR, was used to amplify TCRbeta CDR3 regions from genomic DNA. On the study's bioinformatics: The number of nucleated cells in each sample was estimated from the amplification of reference gene primers within the assay. To quantify the absolute abundance of each unique TCRbeta CDR3 rearrangement, sequence reads were collapsed and filtered. For each sample, productive Simpson clonality was calculated as the square root of Simpson's diversity index over productive rearrangements. TCRdb took this table from immuneACCESS and kept in-frame rearrangements with V and J called. Such tables lack part of the clones; where checked against another copy, unresolved V genes explain under half of the gap, and the rest is unexplained. That table gives V, J and clone size, and the DNA gave D and trimming. The sample profile shows more than 130,000 clones; around nine tenths of them were found once. The ten biggest clones cover roughly 4% of the sample.

Sequenced material: peripheral blood. The receptor comes from a woman aged 40-49 years with acute or convalescent COVID-19. The rearrangement combines TRBV12-3 or TRBV12-4 with TRBJ1-2; perhaps TRBD1 is the D gene, with 5 bases matching. The CDR3 here reads CASIGGVGYTF. DNA sequence: TGTGCCAGCATCGGGGGAGTTGGCTACACCTTC.